This is a list of T cell receptor beta chains from one sample in a study of PD-1 blockade in classical Hodgkin lymphoma. Repertoires were generated with immunoSEQ multiplex PCR, while TCRdb's copy carries only in-frame clones and drops some. Of around 99,000 clones in the sample, roughly 81% were seen once. This specimen consisted of peripheral blood mononuclear cells (PBMCs), obtained before the second cycle of nivolumab. Receptors originate from a human donor with classical Hodgkin lymphoma. CDR3s include the opening cysteine and the closing phenylalanine or tryptophan. The D gene is left open where the match is weak. Clone sizes are given selectively: once, few, many, or a class where the clone is expanded.

abundance,j_gene,v_gene,d_gene,CDR3nt,CDR3aa
-,TRBJ2-7,TRBV28,-,TGTGCCAGCAGCTCTCTTCTTTACGAGCAGTACTTC,CASSSLLYEQYF
-,TRBJ1-5,TRBV21-1,-,TGTGCCAGCAGCGAAACGCAGGGGGGGAGGCATCAGCCCCAGCATTTT,CASSETQGGRHQPQHF
-,TRBJ1-5,TRBV19,-,TGTGCCAGTAGCGGGCGACTGAAGCCTAATCAGCCCCAGCATTTT,CASSGRLKPNQPQHF
medium-sized,TRBJ2-5,TRBV6-5,-,TGTGCCAGCAGTTCTCCCAGACAGGGAGGAGGAGAGACCCAGTACTTC,CASSSPRQGGGETQYF
-,TRBJ2-1,TRBV6-5,-,TGTGCCAGCAGAAGGAGGGCCGAGTACAATGAGCAGTTCTTC,CASRRRAEYNEQFF
-,TRBJ2-1,TRBV6-1,TRBD2,TGTGCCAGCGACAGACTAGCGGGGCAGTTCTTC,CASDRLAGQFF
-,TRBJ1-1,TRBV2,-,TGTGCCAGCAGTTTCAAAGTGGGCACTGAAGCTTTCTTT,CASSFKVGTEAFF
-,TRBJ1-4,TRBV28,-,TGTGCCAGCAAAGAGAGGGGTCCTCGGCAGAATGAAAAACTGTTTTTT,CASKERGPRQNEKLFF
-,TRBJ1-4,TRBV5-4,TRBD1,TGTGCCAGCAGCTCAGGACAGGAGCAGGGAAAACTGTTTTTT,CASSSGQEQGKLFF
-,TRBJ2-3,TRBV9,-,TGTGCCAGCAGCCGTTCCGGAGGCCCAGGTAGCACAGATACGCAGTATTTT,CASSRSGGPGSTDTQYF
once,TRBJ1-1,TRBV10-3,-,TGTGCCATCAGTGAGTTTGGGGGAGGGACCACTGAAGCTTTCTTT,CAISEFGGGTTEAFF
few,TRBJ1-1,TRBV29-1,-,TGCAGCGTTCGACAGGTGAACACTGAAGCTTTCTTT,CSVRQVNTEAFF
-,TRBJ2-5,TRBV5-6,-,TGTGCCAGCAGCCCCGGGACACTACAAGAGACCCAGTACTTC,CASSPGTLQETQYF
-,TRBJ1-1,TRBV6-1,-,TGTGCCAGCAACATGAACACTGAAGCTTTCTTT,CASNMNTEAFF
-,TRBJ2-1,TRBV2,-,TGTGCCAGCCGAAGGTCAAGTCCGGGCGATGAGCAGTTCTTC,CASRRSSPGDEQFF
few,TRBJ2-1,TRBV28,-,TGTGCCAGCAGTTTTTCCGGGGGCAATGAGCAGTTCTTC,CASSFSGGNEQFF
-,TRBJ2-1,TRBV15,TRBD1,TGTGCCACCAGCAGAGGTGGGACAGGAGACAATGAGCAGTTCTTC,CATSRGGTGDNEQFF
few,TRBJ1-2,TRBV20-1,TRBD1,TGCAGTGCTGTGGACAGGCCTGGCTACACCTTC,CSAVDRPGYTF
-,TRBJ1-1,TRBV6-6,-,TGTGCCAGCAGTTACATGGGGGTGAACACTGAAGCTTTCTTT,CASSYMGVNTEAFF
-,TRBJ1-2,TRBV23-1,-,TGCGCCAGCAGTCAACCCGGGGGGGGGCGATCCTATGGCTACACCTTC,CASSQPGGGRSYGYTF
-,TRBJ1-2,TRBV11-2,-,TGTGCCAGCAGCTTTACCCTTTGGGATGGCTACACCTTC,CASSFTLWDGYTF
-,TRBJ2-6,TRBV27,-,TGTGCCAGCAGTTTAAGGCAGAGCTCTGGGGCCAACGTCCTGACTTTC,CASSLRQSSGANVLTF
-,TRBJ1-2,TRBV6-5,-,TGTGCCAGCAGTTACTCGGGGCAGCGAACTTATGGCTACACCTTC,CASSYSGQRTYGYTF
once,TRBJ2-2,TRBV5-1,TRBD2,TGCGCCAGCAGCTGGGAGACTAGCGCGAACACCGGGGAGCTGTTTTTT,CASSWETSANTGELFF
-,TRBJ1-1,TRBV25-1,-,TGTGCCAGCAGTGAACTCCGGGGGCCGAACACTGAAGCTTTCTTT,CASSELRGPNTEAFF
-,TRBJ1-5,TRBV19,-,TGTGCCAGTACCCGGCAGACTGACCATAGCAATCAGCCCCAGCATTTT,CASTRQTDHSNQPQHF
-,TRBJ2-3,TRBV9,TRBD2,TGTGCCAGCACGACGACGGGAGGTTCAGATACGCAGTATTTT,CASTTTGGSDTQYF
-,TRBJ2-5,TRBV5-6,-,TGTGCCAGCTCCCCGCCCCGGCCCGAGGGGACCCAGTACTTC,CASSPPRPEGTQYF
-,TRBJ2-1,TRBV4-2,TRBD2,TGTGCCAGCAGCCCCCCCGGGGATAGCGGGATCCTTCAGCAGTTCTTC,CASSPPGDSGILQQFF
-,TRBJ2-3,TRBV10-1,TRBD2,TGCGCCAGCAGTGAGGGCAGGCGGGGGGATACGCAGTATTTT,CASSEGRRGDTQYF
-,TRBJ2-7,TRBV18,-,TGTGCCAGCTCAAAGAGGGCAGGCCGGGAGTACGAGCAGTACTTC,CASSKRAGREYEQYF
-,TRBJ2-3,TRBV7-3,-,TGTGCCAGCAGCTTAAGCGGGGCAGATACGCAGTATTTT,CASSLSGADTQYF
-,TRBJ2-7,TRBV30,-,TGTGCCTGGAGAGCCGGCCTTAGCTCCTACGAGCAGTACTTC,CAWRAGLSSYEQYF
-,TRBJ2-2,TRBV14,-,TGTGCCAGCAGCAAAAGACAGTCAGCCAACACCGGGGAGCTGTTTTTT,CASSKRQSANTGELFF
-,TRBJ2-7,TRBV7-2,-,TGTGCCAGCAGCTTGAGGCGGCAGACCTACGAGCAGTACTTC,CASSLRRQTYEQYF
-,TRBJ2-1,TRBV30,-,TGTGCCTGGACCCTAGGACTATCCAATGAGCAGTTCTTC,CAWTLGLSNEQFF
-,TRBJ1-1,TRBV6-6,TRBD1,TGTGCCAGCGTTAGTCAGGGGGCGCGGGGCACTGAAGCTTTCTTT,CASVSQGARGTEAFF